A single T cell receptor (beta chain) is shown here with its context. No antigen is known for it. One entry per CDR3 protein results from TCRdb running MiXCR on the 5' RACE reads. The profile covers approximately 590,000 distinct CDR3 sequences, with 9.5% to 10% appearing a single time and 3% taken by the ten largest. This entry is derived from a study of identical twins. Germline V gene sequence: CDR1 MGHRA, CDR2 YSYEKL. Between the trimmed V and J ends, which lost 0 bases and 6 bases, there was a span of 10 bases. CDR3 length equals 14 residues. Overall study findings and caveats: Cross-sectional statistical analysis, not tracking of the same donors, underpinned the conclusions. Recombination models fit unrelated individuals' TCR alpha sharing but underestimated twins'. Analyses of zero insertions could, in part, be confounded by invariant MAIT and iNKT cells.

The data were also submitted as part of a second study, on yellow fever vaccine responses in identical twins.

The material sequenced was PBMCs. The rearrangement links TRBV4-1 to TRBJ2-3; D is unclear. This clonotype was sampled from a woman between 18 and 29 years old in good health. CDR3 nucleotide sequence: TGCGCCAGCAGCCAAGAGGTGACACCGGATACGCAGTATTTT. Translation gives CASSQEVTPDTQYF.